The following is a T cell receptor beta chain sequence with its context. Its cognate antigen has yet to be identified. Base qualities were left out, and no much larger clone turns up one base away. TCRbeta CDR3 regions were amplified from genomic DNA by means of the immunoSEQ Assay, a bias-controlled multiplex PCR. On the authors' methods: The number of nucleated cells in each sample was estimated from the amplification of reference gene primers within the assay. To quantify the absolute abundance of each unique TCRbeta CDR3 rearrangement, sequence reads were collapsed and filtered. For each sample, productive Simpson clonality was calculated as the square root of Simpson's diversity index over productive rearrangements. TCRdb obtained this table from immuneACCESS and retained in-frame rearrangements with V and J assigned. These tables miss some clones; where compared with another copy, unresolved V genes account for less than half of the shortfall, and the remainder is unexplained. The V and J calls and the clone size are those of that table, but D and trimming were determined from the DNA. The sample contains roughly 320,000 clones, 85% to 90% of them found a single time. The leading ten clones occupy roughly 4% of the sample.

This specimen comes from a study of blood T cell repertoires in COVID-19 (dated by TCRdb to about 2020). Concerning the study at large: Samples covering the acute and convalescent phases of COVID-19 were provided by collaborators in the United States, Italy and Spain. The prospective study material was composed of cDNA or gDNA derived from T cells, B-cell-depleted T cells, or PBMCs. Deeply sampled blood TCRbeta repertoires from subjects exposed to, actively infected with, or recovered from COVID-19 were included in the dataset. The repertoires were released in a freely available public database intended as a resource for research on the immune response to SARS-CoV-2. Samples were obtained from the ongoing ImmuneRACE study (first 160 participants) and from about 1,300 subjects provided by 6 global collaborators. The sample metadata nearly always contained a de-identified subject ID, COVID-19 status, age in years and sex. Where available, HLA class I and class II types were taken from metadata supplied by the sample provider and were not determined by assay-based typing. General study outcomes and caveats: Clinical and demographic metadata were provided uncurated, with the amount varying by source and participant.

The CDR3 contains 15 residues, cysteine and phenylalanine counted. The entry retains the CDR3 DNA only, 45 bases that are in frame from base 1. Trimming leaves V shorter by 5 bases and J shorter by 6 bases, with the junction holding 6 bases beyond the gene matches. The CDR1 and CDR2 encoded by the germline V gene (reference sequence) are LGHDT and YNNKEL. In the prospective study, participants were roughly 18 to 100 years old, resided in fewer than 25 geographic areas of the United States, and were enrolled through a virtual design. Cohort assignment in the prospective study relied on participant-reported clinical history from a screening survey and a study questionnaire. Recovered participants in ImmuneRACE Cohort 3 were defined by two consecutive negative NP/OP PCR tests, clearance by a healthcare professional, or resolution of symptoms. In the prospective study, whole blood, serum and a nasopharyngeal or oropharyngeal swab were collected from each participant by mobile phlebotomists. Additional blood draws and questionnaires over an approximately two-month period could optionally be provided by prospective study participants. Before DNA extraction, prospective study blood samples were shipped either frozen or at room temperature.

Recombination joined TRBV3-1 (or the pseudogene TRBV3-2) with TRBJ2-1; 11 bases in between match TRBD2. Sequences were obtained from PBMCs or T cells enriched from blood (not recorded which). The receptor was derived from a man aged 25 to 40 who had recovered from COVID-19. In nucleotides, the sequence is TGTGCCAGCAGCTACCTTAGCGGGGGGGCCAATGAGCAGTTCTTC. Its translation is CASSYLSGGANEQFF.